The 25 T cell receptor beta chains reported below all come from one sample, sequenced in a study of cytomegalovirus exposure and HLA in healthy donors. 13 Jbeta primers and 60 Vbeta primers were used for the PCR. Some clones are missing from TCRdb's copy, which holds only in-frame ones; the method was immunoSEQ multiplex PCR. The sample holds about 150,000 clones; roughly 70% are singletons and the top ten take about 6.5%. Sequencing was performed on PBMCs. The receptors shown here come from a man in his thirties or forties in good health and CMV-seronegative.

The chain carries TRBV28 and TRBJ1-1, with no clear D. This CDR3 comprises 12 residues. Trimming left V 1 base short and J 7 bases short, with 7 bases between. CDR1 is MDHEN, CDR2 SYDVKM, per germline. The DNA for the CDR3 is TGTGCCAGCAGTTTATATGGAGGTGAAGCTTTCTTT. Its protein is CASSLYGGEAFF.

In DNA, the CDR3 is TGTGCCAGCCAGGGGGGCGGGAGGGGCTACACCTTC. Residues: CASQGGGRGYTF. The chain uses TRBV2 and TRBJ1-2; TRBD1 agrees at 7 bases. Losses at the gene ends were 8 bases for V and 8 bases for J; bases not matched to a gene: 8. The CDR3 length is 12 residues. The germline V gene encodes CDR1 SNHLY and CDR2 FYNNEI.

This chain joins TRBV4-2 and TRBJ1-1, with 7 bases matching TRBD1. The CDR3 runs to 14 residues. V trimming: 4 bases; J trimming: 2 bases; junction bases outside the gene matches: 4. The germline V gene encodes CDR1 LGHNA and CDR2 YNFKEQ. This CDR3 is CASSRDSGNTEAFF. CDR3 bases: TGTGCCAGCAGCCGGGACAGCGGAAACACTGAAGCTTTCTTT.

This chain connects TRBV9 to TRBJ2-2, with 8 bases lining up with TRBD2. This CDR3 has 16 residues. V trimming: 0 bases; J trimming: 7 bases; junction bases outside the gene matches: 8. The germline CDR1 and CDR2 sequences are SGDLS and YYNGEE. As DNA, the CDR3 is TGTGCCAGCAGCGTAGACGGGGGGGCCCGAAACGGGGAGCTGTTTTTT. Its protein is CASSVDGGARNGELFF.

This chain joins TRBV5-1 and TRBJ1-2; 7 positions match TRBD1. The CDR3 is 15 amino acids. In germline, CDR1 is SGHRS, CDR2 YFSETQ. After removal of 4 bases from V and 8 bases from J, the junction contained 14 bases not matched to a gene. The CDR3 region has the DNA TGCGCCAGCAGCCTAGACCCACAGGGGATGAACGGCTACACCTTC. Amino acid sequence: CASSLDPQGMNGYTF.

The genes are TRBV11-3 and TRBJ1-2, with 9 bases identical to TRBD1. The CDR3 is 13 residues long. The J segment lost 2 bases and the V segment lost 5 bases, leaving 0 bases of the junction unmatched. Looked up from germline, CDR1 is SGHNT and CDR2 is YENEEA. CDR3 residues: CASSGQGNYGYTF. The CDR3 DNA sequence: TGTGCCAGCAGCGGACAGGGGAACTATGGCTACACCTTC.

This clone was seen a few times. The CDR3 here is CASTLGQINEKLFF. CDR3 bases: TGTGCCAGCACCCTTGGACAAATTAATGAAAAACTGTTTTTT. The V call is TRBV7-9, the J call TRBJ1-4, with TRBD1 as a possible D gene (5 bases). The V end lost 7 bases, the J end lost 4 bases, and 13 bases lay between the germline ends. This CDR3 has 14 residues. Looked up from germline, CDR1 is SEHNR and CDR2 is FQNEAQ (reference sequence).

The rearrangement links TRBV20-1 to TRBJ2-1, with 8 positions matching TRBD2. Germline V CDR1 and CDR2: DFQATT, SNEGSKA (reference sequence). The CDR3 is made up of 11 amino acids. Trimming cost V 8 bases and J 12 bases; bases outside gene matches: 9. CDR3 residues: CSPPGLEAQFF. In DNA, the CDR3 is TGCAGTCCTCCGGGACTAGAGGCGCAGTTCTTC.

This clone was found once. The V and J genes are TRBV7-2 and TRBJ1-2; 7 bases align to TRBD1. The germline V gene has CDR1 SGHTA and CDR2 FQGNSA. There are 13 residues in the CDR3. V lost 5 bases to trimming and J lost 5 bases; unmatched junction nucleotides: 5. In nucleotides, the CDR3 is TGTGCCAGCAGCGACAGGGTTTCTTATGGCTACACCTTC. Protein product: CASSDRVSYGYTF.

The chain recombines TRBV5-8 with TRBJ2-3; D ambiguous. V was cut by 7 bases and J by 6 bases, with 9 bases left in between. This CDR3 comprises 11 residues. Germline V CDR1 and CDR2: SGHTS, YDEGEE. CDR3 region: CASRTEDTQYF. As DNA, the CDR3 is TGTGCCAGCCGTACAGAGGATACGCAGTATTTT.

The chain's CDR3 is CASSLVQPYEQYF. The DNA for the CDR3 is TGTGCCAGCAGCTTAGTACAGCCATACGAGCAGTACTTC. The gene calls are TRBV7-2 and TRBJ2-7; D ambiguous. Germline V gene lookup returns CDR1 SGHTA and CDR2 FQGNSA. The CDR3 extends over 13 amino acids. Trimming left V 1 base short and J 4 bases short, with 8 bases between.

The chain joins TRBV6-4 to TRBJ1-3, with 9 bases matching TRBD1. The V gene's germline CDR1 is MRHNA and CDR2 SNTAGT. There are 15 residues in the CDR3. V gave up 11 bases and J gave up 6 bases; unmatched junction bases: 14. The CDR3 spells CAGAGQGFPINTIYF. CDR3 sequence (DNA): TGTGCCGGCGCGGGACAGGGCTTTCCCATAAACACCATATATTTT.

The gene calls are TRBV4-1 and TRBJ2-7; TRBD1 agrees at 9 bases. The J segment lost 6 bases and the V segment lost 3 bases, leaving 12 bases of the junction unmatched. CDR1 is MGHRA and CDR2 is YSYEKL in the germline V gene. The CDR3 is 16 residues long. The DNA for the CDR3 is TGCGCCAGCAGCCACGTCCCGGGACAGGGTATTAGCGAGCAGTACTTC. Amino acid sequence: CASSHVPGQGISEQYF.

This clone was seen a few times. This chain uses TRBV5-1 with TRBJ2-7; D is perhaps TRBD1 (5 bases). Trimming left V 10 bases short and J 5 bases short, with 16 bases between. The CDR3 spans 12 residues. Looked up from germline, CDR1 is SGHRS and CDR2 is YFSETQ. CDR3 bases: TGCGCCTCTGGGGCAGGTGGGAACGAGCAGTACTTC. It is translated as CASGAGGNEQYF.

This clone was seen a few times. The chain has TRBV5-8 and TRBJ2-2, with TRBD2 as a possible D gene (6 bases). The germline V gene has CDR1 SGHTS and CDR2 YDEGEE. The CDR3 extends over 15 amino acids. Between the trimmed V and J ends, which lost 4 bases and 9 bases, there was a span of 19 bases. The CDR3 DNA sequence: TGTGCCAGCAGCCATCGGGAGAGGAACCTAAGGGAGCTGTTTTTT. It is translated as CASSHRERNLRELFF.

The genes are TRBV19 and TRBJ1-5, with D possibly TRBD1 on 5 matching bases. The CDR3 spans 15 residues. CDR1 and CDR2 from the germline V gene are LNHDA and SQIVND (reference sequence). Trimming left V 7 bases short and J 5 bases short, with 18 bases between. CDR3 DNA: TGTGCCAGTAACGGGTGGGGCAATATAGATCAGCCCCAGCATTTT. This codes for CASNGWGNIDQPQHF. The full variable domain, with the rest looked up from reference TRBV19 and TRBJ1-5, is DGGITQSPKYLFRKEGQNVTLSCEQNLNHDAMYWYRQDPGQGLRLIYYSQIVNDFQKGDIAEGYSVSREKKESFPLTVTSAQKNPTAFYLCASNGWGNIDQPQHFGDGTRLSIL.

The chain employs TRBV6-6 and TRBJ2-7; a possible D gene is TRBD2 (6 bases). Trimming removed 6 bases at V and 3 bases at J, with 9 bases between. Germline CDR1 and CDR2: MNHNY and SVGAGI (reference sequence). The CDR3 has 12 residues. CDR3 nucleotide sequence: TGTGCCAGCAGCCCGGGGGACTACGAGCAGTACTTC. Its protein is CASSPGDYEQYF.

The V and J genes are TRBV2 and TRBJ2-1; TRBD2 might be the D (6 bases). The germline V gene has CDR1 SNHLY and CDR2 FYNNEI. The CDR3 runs to 15 residues. Trimming stripped 7 bases from V and 0 bases from J, with 13 bases between. CDR3 nucleotide sequence: TGTGCCAGCATAGTCGACGGGAGCTCCTACAATGAGCAGTTCTTC. Translated, it gives CASIVDGSSYNEQFF.

CDR3 sequence reads: CASSAETDSTQYF. Written as DNA, the CDR3 is TGTGCCAGCTCAGCCGAGACAGACTCTACGCAGTATTTT. V is TRBV18 and J is TRBJ2-3, with a tentative D call TRBD1 (5 bases). Trimming took 5 bases from V and 8 from J, leaving 14 bases between them. Germline V gene data show CDR1 as KGHSH and CDR2 as LQKENI. CDR3 size: 13 residues.

J is TRBJ2-4 and V is TRBV5-1; TRBD1 agrees at 10 bases. The V segment lost 5 bases and the J segment 8 bases; nucleotides outside the gene matches: 7. This CDR3 spans 14 amino acids. Germline lookup yields CDR1 SGHRS and CDR2 YFSETQ. The CDR3 nucleotides are TGCGCCAGCAGACCGGGACAGGGGATGGACATTCAGTACTTC. Its protein is CASRPGQGMDIQYF.

The genes are TRBV7-9 and TRBJ1-1; 9 bases are a match to TRBD1. Per the germline V gene, CDR1 is SEHNR and CDR2 is FQNEAQ (reference sequence). Unmatched junction bases numbered 6, after V lost 5 bases and J lost 5 bases. The CDR3 totals 14 residues. The CDR3 loop is CASSLGQGPTEAFF. The CDR3 DNA follows: TGTGCCAGCAGCCTCGGACAGGGGCCAACTGAAGCTTTCTTT.

This clone came up a few times. V is TRBV6-6 and J is TRBJ1-6; D is possibly TRBD1 (6 bases). The germline V and J ends were trimmed by 7 bases and 4 bases, with 14 bases remaining between them. In germline, CDR1 is MNHNY, CDR2 SVGAGI (reference sequence). The CDR3 is 15 amino acids. The CDR3 protein is CASTRQDLYNSPLHF. CDR3 nucleotides: TGTGCCAGCACCCGACAGGACCTATATAATTCACCCCTCCACTTT.

This chain links TRBV7-9 with TRBJ2-7, with 9 positions matching TRBD2. CDR1 is SEHNR, CDR2 FQNEAQ, per germline (reference sequence). The CDR3 loop spans 14 amino acids. After removal of 5 bases from V and 5 bases from J, the junction contained 7 bases not matched to a gene. CDR3 protein: CASSISGRGHEQYF. CDR3 nucleotide sequence: TGTGCCAGCAGCATTAGCGGGAGAGGCCACGAGCAGTACTTC.

The chain links TRBV7-9 to TRBJ2-3; no clear D. Trimming removed 5 bases from V and 2 bases from J, with 5 bases in between. This CDR3 spans 12 amino acids. CDR1 and CDR2 (germline): SEHNR, FQNEAQ (reference sequence). The CDR3 DNA reads as TGTGCCAGCAGCCGTTCCACAGATACGCAGTATTTT. This encodes CASSRSTDTQYF. Using reference TRBV7-9 and TRBJ2-3 for the parts outside the CDR3, the full variable domain is DTGVSQNPRHKITKRGQNVTFRCDPISEHNRLYWYRQTLGQGPEFLTYFQNEAQLEKSRLLSDRFSAERPKGSFSTLEIQRTEQGDSAMYLCASSRSTDTQYFGPGTRLTVL.

This chain joins TRBV11-3 and TRBJ2-2; D call uncertain. The CDR3 contains 15 residues. Germline assignment: CDR1 SGHNT and CDR2 YENEEA. The germline V and J ends were trimmed by 3 bases and 4 bases, with 12 bases remaining between them. The CDR3 DNA reads TGTGCCAGCAGCTTGGGTGCCGGGTTCACCGGGGAGCTGTTTTTT. This codes for CASSLGAGFTGELFF.